This T cell receptor (beta chain) was sequenced in a study of CD8 T cells in Susac syndrome (dated by TCRdb to about 2019). Regarding the complete study: Whether CD8+ T cell activation and differentiation in Susac syndrome was antigen driven was tested using repertoire sequencing. The study compared CD8+ T cell repertoire clonality among over 9 healthy donors, about 14 Susac syndrome patients and fewer than 19 multiple sclerosis patients.

RNA was extracted using the RNeasy kit, and roughly 0.45 to 1 ug of the RNA was reverse transcribed with random hexamers. TCR beta CDR3 regions were amplified with the immunoSEQ multiplex PCR assay covering 54 Vbeta and 13 Jbeta segments. Bias from PCR amplification was corrected by using a synthetic template baseline for primer optimization and for computational correction. From the authors' description of their analysis: Reads were annotated to V, D and J genes per IMGT and analyzed with immunoSEQ Analyzer, keeping only productive sequences. Clonality was calculated as one minus the Shannon entropy normalized by log2 of the number of productive unique sequences. Public and private clones were assessed among the 100 most prevalent clones of each patient and control. Clones were defined as Susac-specific when absent from the healthy and MS cohorts, from 1,000 to 1,100 published viral clones and from other ImmuneACCESS disease sequences. In-frame beta chains were kept once TCRdb had trimmed the public reads at Q25 with fastp and called clones with MiXCR. Each CDR3 protein gets just one entry, which takes the most common genes and DNA from the rows behind it. The V and J calls reflect TCRdb's pipeline rather than the authors' work. This sample is represented by about 69,000 distinct CDR3 sequences; roughly 94% of them were singletons. Jointly, the top ten make up 0.24% of the sample.

Peripheral blood CD8+ and CD4+ T cells from healthy donors, Susac syndrome patients and multiple sclerosis patients were profiled using high-throughput TCR beta sequencing. The healthy donors served as controls matched for age and sex. Bulk CD8+ and CD4+ T cells were purified by magnetic negative isolation, while CD8+ TEMRA cells were enriched using FACS. Blood was collected in EDTA tubes and processed within 24 hours, with PBMCs isolated through density gradient centrifugation. PBMCs intended for TCR sequencing were frozen in liquid nitrogen and were later thawed in a 37 degrees C water bath. The sorted or isolated CD4+, CD8+ and CD8+ TEMRA cells reached a purity of at least 90%. The CDR3 numbers 14 residues from cysteine through phenylalanine. Only the CDR3 portion is preserved as DNA: 42 bases, with reading frame beginning at the first base. A distance of 11 bases separates the germline ends of V and J, which lose 0 bases and 5 bases respectively. The germline V gene sets CDR1 to SGDLS and CDR2 to YYNGEE.

This clonotype was recorded only once. Its recognized antigen is unknown. Base qualities were left out, and no much larger clone turns up one base away. Evidence from a single read is weak. Beyond this particular receptor, the publication reports: The study acknowledged that relatively few individuals were included in the TCR sequencing and HLA analysis.

This TCR was sampled from a human donor in good health. The chain is assembled from TRBV9 and TRBJ2-5; the D gene cannot be resolved reliably. The sequenced material came from CD8+ T cells from PBMCs. CDR3 loop: CASSVAEDWETQYF. The DNA sequence is given as TGTGCCAGCAGCGTAGCTGAGGATTGGGAGACCCAGTACTTC.